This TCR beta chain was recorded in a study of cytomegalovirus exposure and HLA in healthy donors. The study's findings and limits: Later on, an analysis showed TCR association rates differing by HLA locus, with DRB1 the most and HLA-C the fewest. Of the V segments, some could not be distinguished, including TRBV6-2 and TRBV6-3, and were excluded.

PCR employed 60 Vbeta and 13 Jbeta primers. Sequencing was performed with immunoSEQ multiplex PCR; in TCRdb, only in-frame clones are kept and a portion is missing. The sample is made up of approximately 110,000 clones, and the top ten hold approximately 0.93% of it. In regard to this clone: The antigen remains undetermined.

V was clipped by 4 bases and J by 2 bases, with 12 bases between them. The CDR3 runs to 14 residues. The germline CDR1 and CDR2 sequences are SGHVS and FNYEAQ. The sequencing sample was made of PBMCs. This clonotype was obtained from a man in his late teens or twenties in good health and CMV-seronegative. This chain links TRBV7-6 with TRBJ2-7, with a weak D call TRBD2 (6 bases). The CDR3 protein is CASSSLGLTYEQYF. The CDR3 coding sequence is TGTGCCAGCAGCTCGTTGGGACTTACCTACGAGCAGTACTTC.